These T cell receptor beta chains were read from a single sample in a study of T-cell memory formation after mild COVID-19. TCRdb analysed the 5' RACE reads with MiXCR anew, one entry per CDR3 protein. The table has 360,000 or so distinct CDR3 sequences, around 27% seen once; the top ten hold about 14%. The sample taken for sequencing was PBMCs or a T cell subset sorted from them (not recorded which). These receptors were obtained from an adult woman who had mild COVID-19 (a few samples of this study predate the infection). Cell type and time point are not known. Both conserved end residues are part of each CDR3. D genes are given only for firm matches. Some rows mark clone size as missing; the rest say once, few, many or name a class of expanded clone.

clone_size,v_call,d_call,j_call,cdr3_nt,cdr3_aa
few,TRBV5-1,TRBD1,TRBJ2-5,TGCGCCAGCAGCTTGGGGGAAGGGACAGGGAACGGAGAGACCCAGTACTTC,CASSLGEGTGNGETQYF
NA,TRBV9,NA,TRBJ1-6,TGTGCCAGCAGCCTAGATGGAGTTTATAATTCACCCCTCCACTTT,CASSLDGVYNSPLHF
few,TRBV7-9,TRBD1,TRBJ2-3,TGTGCCAGCAGCCTCACAGGGGTAATAGATACGCAGTATTTT,CASSLTGVIDTQYF
NA,TRBV18,NA,TRBJ1-2,TGTGCCAGCTCCACCACTGACATGAACTATGGCTACACCTTC,CASSTTDMNYGYTF
NA,TRBV15,NA,TRBJ1-2,TGTGCCACCAGCAGAGATATGAAGGTTGGGTATGGCTACACCTTC,CATSRDMKVGYGYTF
few,TRBV2,NA,TRBJ2-1,TGTGCCAGCAGTCAGGACGTCGGTGGGACCTACAATGAGCAGTTCTTC,CASSQDVGGTYNEQFF
few,TRBV4-3,NA,TRBJ2-3,TGCGCCAGCAGCCAAGATAATTGGGTAGGAGATACGCAGTATTTT,CASSQDNWVGDTQYF
NA,TRBV7-6,NA,TRBJ2-5,TGTGCCAGCAGCACCACCGTCTGGGGCTCGCAAGAGACCCAGTACTTC,CASSTTVWGSQETQYF
few,TRBV29-1,TRBD2,TRBJ2-1,TGCAGCGTTCCGCTAGCGGGGGGAAACTACAATGAGCAGTTCTTC,CSVPLAGGNYNEQFF
NA,TRBV10-3,TRBD2,TRBJ2-7,TGTGCCATCAGTGAGGCGGGGGGCCGTTACGAGCAGTACTTC,CAISEAGGRYEQYF
few,TRBV12-3/TRBV12-4,NA,TRBJ2-3,TGTGCCAGCACCGAGGGACCACCCCTTAACACAGATACGCAGTATTTT,CASTEGPPLNTDTQYF
NA,TRBV12-3/TRBV12-4,NA,TRBJ2-1,TGTGCCAGCAGCCTACAGGGAGGTGAGCAGTTCTTC,CASSLQGGEQFF
NA,TRBV6-5,TRBD2,TRBJ2-1,TGTGCCAGCAGTTACTCGACTAGCGGGCCTTACAATGAGCAGTTCTTC,CASSYSTSGPYNEQFF
few,TRBV20-1,TRBD1,TRBJ1-5,TGCAGTGCTAGAGGACAGGGGTCCAATCAGCCCCAGCATTTT,CSARGQGSNQPQHF
few,TRBV7-2,TRBD1,TRBJ2-2,TGTGCCAGCAGCCCGACAGGGGGTTCCGGGGAGCTGTTTTTT,CASSPTGGSGELFF
few,TRBV6-1,TRBD1,TRBJ1-5,TGTGCCAGCATCCCCGACAGGGTGAATCAGCCCCAGCATTTT,CASIPDRVNQPQHF
few,TRBV7-9,NA,TRBJ1-6,TGTGCCAGCAGCTTAGATCAGTATAATTCACCCCTCCACTTT,CASSLDQYNSPLHF
NA,TRBV20-1,NA,TRBJ2-3,TGCAGTGCTAGCCACCCCCGGTCCGGGGATACGCAGTATTTT,CSASHPRSGDTQYF
NA,TRBV10-3,NA,TRBJ2-6,TGTGCCATCAGACTTGACTCTGGGGCCAACGTCCTGACTTTC,CAIRLDSGANVLTF
NA,TRBV30,TRBD1,TRBJ1-5,TGTGCCTGGAGCAGGGGGGGGTATCAGCCCCAGCATTTT,CAWSRGGYQPQHF
few,TRBV20-1,TRBD2,TRBJ2-1,TGCAGTGCTAGAGGGCGGGGGACCTGGTCCAATGAGCAGTTCTTC,CSARGRGTWSNEQFF
few,TRBV4-2,NA,TRBJ2-3,TGTGCCAGCAGCCAAGACCTGTTTTCAGATACGCAGTATTTT,CASSQDLFSDTQYF
few,TRBV27,TRBD1,TRBJ1-6,TGTGCCAGCAGTTCACCCTGGACAGGGGTTAATTCACCCCTCCACTTT,CASSSPWTGVNSPLHF
NA,TRBV3-1,TRBD1,TRBJ2-7,TGTGCCAGCAGCTCCGACAGGGTCTACGAGCAGTACTTC,CASSSDRVYEQYF
few,TRBV10-3,TRBD2,TRBJ2-7,TGTGCCATCAGTGCCACTAGCGGGAGCTTCGAGCAGTACTTC,CAISATSGSFEQYF
NA,TRBV6-1,NA,TRBJ2-3,TGTGCCAGCACCGAAGTAGGGGCGGCAGATACGCAGTATTTT,CASTEVGAADTQYF
NA,TRBV6-6,TRBD1,TRBJ2-7,TGTGCCAGCAGTTACCGAAAGACAGGGACCTACGAGCAGTACTTC,CASSYRKTGTYEQYF
NA,TRBV4-3,NA,TRBJ1-2,TGCGCCAGCAGCCAAGAAGGCAGGGCTCACTATGGCTACACCTTC,CASSQEGRAHYGYTF
NA,TRBV20-1,NA,TRBJ1-1,TGCAGTTCTCCCCGGGGGACGAACACTGAAGCTTTCTTT,CSSPRGTNTEAFF
NA,TRBV11-2,TRBD1,TRBJ2-7,TGTGCCAGCAGCGCCCGGGACAGGGCTCCCTACGAGCAGTACTTC,CASSARDRAPYEQYF
NA,TRBV6-5,TRBD1,TRBJ2-7,TGTGCCAGCAGTTACTCGCCGGGGACAGGGGAATCCTACGAGCAGTACTTC,CASSYSPGTGESYEQYF
NA,TRBV12-3/TRBV12-4,TRBD1,TRBJ1-2,TGTGCCACCCGGAGGACAGGGGTCTATGGCTACACCTTC,CATRRTGVYGYTF
NA,TRBV15,NA,TRBJ2-1,TGTGCCACCAGCAGAGATACCCGGGGAGCCCCGGACTATGAGCAGTTCTTC,CATSRDTRGAPDYEQFF
NA,TRBV14,NA,TRBJ1-1,TGTGCCAGCAGCCAGGCGGGACGGCTTACAGCTTTCTTT,CASSQAGRLTAFF
NA,TRBV7-2,NA,TRBJ1-1,TGTGCCAGCAGCTTAAGCTCCGAAACTGAAGCTTTCTTT,CASSLSSETEAFF
NA,TRBV3-1,TRBD2,TRBJ2-7,TGTGCCAGCAGCCCCAGGGGCGGGAGGCCCTTTTACGAGCAGTACTTC,CASSPRGGRPFYEQYF
many,TRBV5-1,NA,TRBJ2-2,TGCGCCAGCAGCTACGGACAGCCCGGGGAGCTGTTTTTT,CASSYGQPGELFF
few,TRBV24-1,TRBD1,TRBJ1-5,TGTGCCACCAGTGACCAAGATACAGGGGGCAACCAGCCCCAGCATTTT,CATSDQDTGGNQPQHF
NA,TRBV9,TRBD1,TRBJ2-2,TGTGCCAGCAGCGTAGCTACAGGGGCCACCGGGGAGCTGTTTTTT,CASSVATGATGELFF
few,TRBV4-1,NA,TRBJ2-5,TGCGCCAGCAGCCAAGACCCCGGGACACAAGAGACCCAGTACTTC,CASSQDPGTQETQYF